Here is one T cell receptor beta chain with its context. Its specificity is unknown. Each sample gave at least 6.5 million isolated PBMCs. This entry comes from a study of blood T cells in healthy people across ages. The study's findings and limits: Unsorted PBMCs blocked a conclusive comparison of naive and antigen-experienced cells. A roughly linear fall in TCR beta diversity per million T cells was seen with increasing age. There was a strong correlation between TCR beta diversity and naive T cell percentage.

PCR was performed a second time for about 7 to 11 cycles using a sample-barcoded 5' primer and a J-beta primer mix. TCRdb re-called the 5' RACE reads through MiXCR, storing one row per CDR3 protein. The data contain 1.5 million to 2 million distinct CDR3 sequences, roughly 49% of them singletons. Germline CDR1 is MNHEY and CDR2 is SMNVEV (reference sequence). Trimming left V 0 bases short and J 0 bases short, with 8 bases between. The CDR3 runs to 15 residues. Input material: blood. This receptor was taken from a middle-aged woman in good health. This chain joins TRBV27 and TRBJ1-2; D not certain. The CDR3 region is CASSLSSIPNYGYTF. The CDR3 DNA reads TGTGCCAGCAGTTTATCCTCGATACCTAACTATGGCTACACCTTC.